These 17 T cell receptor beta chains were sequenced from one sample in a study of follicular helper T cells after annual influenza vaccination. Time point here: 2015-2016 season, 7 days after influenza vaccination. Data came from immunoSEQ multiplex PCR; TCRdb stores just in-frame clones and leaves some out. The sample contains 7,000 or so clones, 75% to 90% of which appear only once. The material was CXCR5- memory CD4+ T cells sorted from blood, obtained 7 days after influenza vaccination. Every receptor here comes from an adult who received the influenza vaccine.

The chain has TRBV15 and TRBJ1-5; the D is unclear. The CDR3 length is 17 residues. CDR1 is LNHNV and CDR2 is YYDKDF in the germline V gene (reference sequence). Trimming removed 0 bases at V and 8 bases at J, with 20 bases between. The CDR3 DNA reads TGTGCCACCAGCAGAGAAGGTATGGGCGAAGTATGGGAGCCCCAGCATTTT. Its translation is CATSREGMGEVWEPQHF.

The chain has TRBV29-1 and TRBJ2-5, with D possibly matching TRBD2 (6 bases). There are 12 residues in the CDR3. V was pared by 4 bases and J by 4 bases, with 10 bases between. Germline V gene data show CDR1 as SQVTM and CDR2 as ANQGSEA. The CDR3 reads CSVGDSGETQYF. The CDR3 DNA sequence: TGCAGCGTTGGGGACTCCGGAGAGACCCAGTACTTC.

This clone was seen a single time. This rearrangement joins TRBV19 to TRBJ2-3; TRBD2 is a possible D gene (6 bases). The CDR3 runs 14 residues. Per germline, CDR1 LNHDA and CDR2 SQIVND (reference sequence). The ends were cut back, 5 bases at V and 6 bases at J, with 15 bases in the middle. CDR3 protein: CASSPRGRGDTQYF. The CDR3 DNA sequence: TGTGCCAGTAGTCCCCGGGGTCGGGGGGATACGCAGTATTTT.

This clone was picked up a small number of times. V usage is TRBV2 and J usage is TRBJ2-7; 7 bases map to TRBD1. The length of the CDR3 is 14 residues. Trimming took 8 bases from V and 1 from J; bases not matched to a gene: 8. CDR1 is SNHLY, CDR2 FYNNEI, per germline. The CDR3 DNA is TGTGCCAGCCTCGCGCGCAGGGGGTCCTACGAGCAGTACTTC. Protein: CASLARRGSYEQYF.

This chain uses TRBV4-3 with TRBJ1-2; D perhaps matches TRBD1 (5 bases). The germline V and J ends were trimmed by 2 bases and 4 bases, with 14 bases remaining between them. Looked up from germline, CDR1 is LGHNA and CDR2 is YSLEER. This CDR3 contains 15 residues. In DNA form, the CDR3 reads TGCGCCAGCAGCCAACATGGTACAGGCGGCTATGGCTACACCTTC. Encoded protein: CASSQHGTGGYGYTF.

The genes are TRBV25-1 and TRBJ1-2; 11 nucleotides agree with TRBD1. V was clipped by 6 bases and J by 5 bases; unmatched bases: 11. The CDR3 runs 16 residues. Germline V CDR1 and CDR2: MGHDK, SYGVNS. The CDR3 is CASRGAGTGGRYGYTF. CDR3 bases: TGTGCCAGCAGAGGGGCCGGGACAGGGGGAAGATATGGCTACACCTTC.

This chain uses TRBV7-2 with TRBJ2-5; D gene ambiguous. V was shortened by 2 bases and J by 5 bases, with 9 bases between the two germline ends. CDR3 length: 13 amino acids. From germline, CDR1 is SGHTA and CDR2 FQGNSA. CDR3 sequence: CASSLNPLETQYF. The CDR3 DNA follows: TGTGCCAGCAGCTTAAATCCTTTGGAGACCCAGTACTTC.

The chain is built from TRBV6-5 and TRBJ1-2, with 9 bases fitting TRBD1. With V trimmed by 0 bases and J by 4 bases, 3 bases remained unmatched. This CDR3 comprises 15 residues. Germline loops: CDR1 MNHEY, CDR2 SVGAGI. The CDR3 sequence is CASSYSWTGAYGYTF. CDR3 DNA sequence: TGTGCCAGCAGTTACTCGTGGACAGGGGCCTATGGCTACACCTTC.

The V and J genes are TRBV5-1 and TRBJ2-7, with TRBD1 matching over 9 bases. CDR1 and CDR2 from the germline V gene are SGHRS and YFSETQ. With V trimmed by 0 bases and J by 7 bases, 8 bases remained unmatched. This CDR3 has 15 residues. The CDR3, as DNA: TGCGCCAGCAGCTTGGGAAGGACAGGGGTCGAAGAGCAGTACTTC. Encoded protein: CASSLGRTGVEEQYF.

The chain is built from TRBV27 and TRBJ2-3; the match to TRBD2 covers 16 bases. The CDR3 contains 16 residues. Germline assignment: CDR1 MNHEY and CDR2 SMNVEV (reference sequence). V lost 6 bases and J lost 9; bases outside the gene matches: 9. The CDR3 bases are TGTGCCAGCAGCCATACCGGGACTAGCGGGGGGGGAACGCAGTATTTT. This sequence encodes CASSHTGTSGGGTQYF.

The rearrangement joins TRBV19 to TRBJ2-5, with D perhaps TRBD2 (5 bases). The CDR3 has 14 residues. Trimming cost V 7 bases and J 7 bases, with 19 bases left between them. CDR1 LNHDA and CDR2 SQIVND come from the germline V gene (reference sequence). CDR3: CASMPAGGPGTQYF. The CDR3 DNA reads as TGTGCCAGTATGCCCGCGGGTGGGCCAGGGACCCAGTACTTC.

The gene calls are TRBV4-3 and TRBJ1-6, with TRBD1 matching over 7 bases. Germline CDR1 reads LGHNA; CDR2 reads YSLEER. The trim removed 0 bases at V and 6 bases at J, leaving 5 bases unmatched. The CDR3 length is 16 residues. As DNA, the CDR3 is TGCGCCAGCAGCCAAGATAGGGACAGCTCTAATTCACCCCTCCACTTT. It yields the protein CASSQDRDSSNSPLHF.

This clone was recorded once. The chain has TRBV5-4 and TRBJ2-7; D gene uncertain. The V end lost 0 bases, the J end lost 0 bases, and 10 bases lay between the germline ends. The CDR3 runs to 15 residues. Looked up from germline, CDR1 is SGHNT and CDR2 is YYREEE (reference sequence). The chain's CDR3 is CASSLVSFFSYEQYF. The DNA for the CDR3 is TGTGCCAGCAGCTTGGTTAGTTTTTTCTCCTACGAGCAGTACTTC.

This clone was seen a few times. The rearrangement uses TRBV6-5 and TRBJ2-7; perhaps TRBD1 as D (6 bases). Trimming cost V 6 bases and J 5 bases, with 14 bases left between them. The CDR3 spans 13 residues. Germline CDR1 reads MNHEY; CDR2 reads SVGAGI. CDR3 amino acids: CASRPTGFDEQYF. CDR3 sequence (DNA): TGTGCCAGCAGACCAACAGGGTTCGACGAGCAGTACTTC.

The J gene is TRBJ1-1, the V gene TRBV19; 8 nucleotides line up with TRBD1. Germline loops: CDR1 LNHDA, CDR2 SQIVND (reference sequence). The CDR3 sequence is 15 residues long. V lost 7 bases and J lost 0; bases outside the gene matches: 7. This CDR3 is CASIRGQAMNTEAFF. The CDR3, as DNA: TGTGCCAGTATTAGGGGACAGGCGATGAACACTGAAGCTTTCTTT.

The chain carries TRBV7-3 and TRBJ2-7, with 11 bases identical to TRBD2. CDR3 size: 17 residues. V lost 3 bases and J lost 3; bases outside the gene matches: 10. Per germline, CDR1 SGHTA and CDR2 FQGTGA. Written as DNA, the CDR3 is TGTGCCAGCAGCTTCCCCGGGACTAGCGGACATAGCTACGAGCAGTACTTC. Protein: CASSFPGTSGHSYEQYF.

CDR3 region: CASSPGTGNAYEQYF. Here the CDR3 DNA reads TGTGCCAGCTCTCCCGGGACAGGGAATGCCTACGAGCAGTACTTC. The genes are TRBV18 and TRBJ2-7; 9 nucleotides match TRBD1. This CDR3 has 15 amino acids. Unmatched junction bases numbered 8, after V lost 6 bases and J lost 2 bases. CDR1 and CDR2 from the germline V gene are KGHSH and LQKENI.